A single sample gave rise to the 12 T cell receptor beta chains below, sequenced in a study of cytomegalovirus exposure and HLA in healthy donors. It was with 60 Vbeta and 13 Jbeta primers that the PCR ran. Using immunoSEQ multiplex PCR, the repertoire was profiled, and TCRdb retains in-frame clones only, with some absent. Of around 190,000 clones listed, almost 85% are singletons. The sample comprised PBMCs. These receptors were collected from a woman aged 45-60 years in good health and CMV-seronegative.

V usage is TRBV6-1 and J usage is TRBJ1-3; 7 positions match TRBD1. Trimming cost V 6 bases and J 0 bases; bases outside gene matches: 5. CDR3 length: 15 residues. Germline V gene data show CDR1 as MNHNS and CDR2 as SASEGT. The CDR3: CASSRQGRSGNTIYF. The CDR3 DNA reads as TGTGCCAGCAGCAGACAGGGACGCTCTGGAAACACCATATATTTT.

CDR3 amino acids: CASSPESLTSGQYF. CDR3 coding DNA: TGTGCCAGCAGCCCGGAGAGCCTTACTAGCGGGCAGTATTTT. The chain uses TRBV14 and TRBJ2-3; TRBD2 agrees at 8 bases. The germline CDR1 and CDR2 sequences are SGHDN and FVKESK. V lost 4 bases to trimming and J lost 11 bases; unmatched junction nucleotides: 11. This CDR3 comprises 14 residues. Based on the CDR3 plus reference TRBV14 and TRBJ2-3, the full variable domain is EAGVTQFPSHSVIEKGQTVTLRCDPISGHDNLYWYRRVMGKEIKFLLHFVKESKQDESGMPNNRFLAERTGGTYSTLKVQPAELEDSGVYFCASSPESLTSGQYFGPGTRLTVL.

V gene TRBV19 combines with J gene TRBJ2-1, with D perhaps TRBD2 (5 bases). Germline V lookup: CDR1 LNHDA, CDR2 SQIVND (reference sequence). The V and J ends lost 7 bases and 4 bases respectively, with 17 bases between them. This CDR3 has 15 amino acids. CDR3 protein: CASKPNSAGYNEQFF. CDR3 coding DNA: TGTGCCAGTAAGCCCAACTCGGCGGGTTACAATGAGCAGTTCTTC.

The chain has TRBV18 and TRBJ2-7, with D possibly matching TRBD2 (5 bases). The CDR3 runs 15 residues. CDR1 KGHSH and CDR2 LQKENI come from the germline V gene. Trimming removed 1 base from V and 7 bases from J, with 17 bases in between. CDR3 nucleotide sequence: TGTGCCAGCTCACCACTTGAGACTACCCGGCGTGAGCAGTACTTC. Encoded protein: CASSPLETTRREQYF.

This chain joins TRBV4-3 and TRBJ2-7, with D possibly TRBD2 on 5 matching bases. With 0 bases removed from V and 5 bases from J, the gap between germline ends came to 8 bases. This CDR3 has 13 amino acids. Per germline, CDR1 LGHNA and CDR2 YSLEER. CDR3 bases: TGCGCCAGCAGCCAAGACAGGCGGGACGAGCAGTACTTC. Protein sequence: CASSQDRRDEQYF.

This chain joins TRBV18 and TRBJ2-5; possibly TRBD2 for D (5 bases). Between the trimmed V and J ends, which lost 3 bases and 1 base, there was a span of 15 bases. The germline V gene has CDR1 KGHSH and CDR2 LQKENI. This CDR3 spans 16 amino acids. The CDR3 DNA sequence: TGTGCCAGCTCACCTACCTCGAAGGACTCCCAAGAGACCCAGTACTTC. The encoded protein is CASSPTSKDSQETQYF. Combining the CDR3 with reference TRBV18 and TRBJ2-5 gives the whole variable domain NAGVMQNPRHLVRRRGQEARLRCSPMKGHSHVYWYRQLPEEGLKFMVYLQKENIIDESGMPKERFSAEFPKEGPSILRIQQVVRGDSAAYFCASSPTSKDSQETQYFGPGTRLLVL.

The chain combines TRBV27 with TRBJ2-5, with D possibly being TRBD2 (5 bases). The end of the DNA aligns better with TRBJ2-7, so the J call may be wrong. This CDR3 is built from 16 residues. Per the germline V gene, CDR1 is MNHEY and CDR2 is SMNVEV (reference sequence). Written as DNA, the CDR3 is TGTGCCAGCAGTTTGTCCTTTACCAGCGGCAACTACGAGCAGTACTTC. This translates into CASSLSFTSGNYEQYF.

V gene TRBV18 combines with J gene TRBJ1-5, with a weak D call TRBD1 (5 bases). From germline, CDR1 is KGHSH and CDR2 LQKENI. The CDR3 has 15 amino acids. With 2 bases removed from V and 5 bases from J, the gap between germline ends came to 13 bases. CDR3: CASSPGWGLYQPQHF. The DNA for the CDR3 is TGTGCCAGCTCACCAGGGTGGGGCTTGTATCAGCCCCAGCATTTT.

The CDR3 coding sequence is TGTGCCAGCAGTGGTCCTGGGGGGGCTAGCGGGAACTCCTACAATGAGCAGTTCTTC. Protein sequence: CASSGPGGASGNSYNEQFF. V is TRBV6-1 and J is TRBJ2-1; 9 positions agree with TRBD2. This CDR3 is built from 19 residues. Germline V gene lookup returns CDR1 MNHNS and CDR2 SASEGT. V lost 4 bases to trimming and J lost 0 bases; unmatched junction nucleotides: 13.

This chain joins TRBV5-1 and TRBJ2-5, with 10 nucleotides matching TRBD1. The CDR3 sequence is 17 residues long. Germline CDR1 and CDR2: SGHRS and YFSETQ. V lost 0 bases and J lost 0; bases outside the gene matches: 5. The CDR3 DNA is TGCGCCAGCAGCTTGGCCGCGACAGGGGGCTACCAAGAGACCCAGTACTTC. Its translation: CASSLAATGGYQETQYF. The variable domain in full, completed from reference TRBV5-1 and TRBJ2-5, reads KAGVTQTPRYLIKTRGQQVTLSCSPISGHRSVSWYQQTPGQGLQFLFEYFSETQRNKGNFPGRFSGRQFSNSRSEMNVSTLELGDSALYLCASSLAATGGYQETQYFGPGTRLLVL.

The rearrangement joins TRBV28 to TRBJ2-7, with D perhaps matching TRBD1 (8 bases). The CDR3 covers 16 residues. Germline V gene lookup returns CDR1 MDHEN and CDR2 SYDVKM. The V end lost 5 bases, the J end lost 9 bases, and 26 bases lay between the germline ends. The CDR3 reads CASSPRRTGREARQYF. The CDR3 nucleotides are TGTGCCAGCAGTCCCCGTCGGACAGGGAGGGAAGCGAGGCAGTACTTC. The full variable domain, with the rest looked up from reference TRBV28 and TRBJ2-7, is DVKVTQSSRYLVKRTGEKVFLECVQDMDHENMFWYRQDPGLGLRLIYFSYDVKMKEKGDIPEGYSVSREKKERFSLILESASTNQTSMYLCASSPRRTGREARQYFGPGTRLTVT.

The J gene is TRBJ2-3, the V gene TRBV9; 12 positions agree with TRBD2. CDR1 and CDR2 (germline): SGDLS, YYNGEE. This CDR3 contains 16 residues. J gave up 3 bases and V 0 bases, and 2 bases lay outside the gene matches. The CDR3 bases are TGTGCCAGCAGCGTAGGCACTAGCGGGAGGACAGATACGCAGTATTTT. Protein sequence: CASSVGTSGRTDTQYF.